This T cell receptor (beta chain) was recovered during a study of blood T cell repertoires in COVID-19. Looking at the study overall: Some COVID-19 samples were acute and others convalescent; all came from the United States, Italy and Spain.

The assay was immunoSEQ multiplex PCR, and TCRdb's table has in-frame clones only and misses some. The top ten clones hold 3.8% of a sample with 60,000 to 80,000 clones, about four fifths of them seen once. Losses at the gene ends were 3 bases for V and 0 bases for J; bases not matched to a gene: 10. CDR3 length: 17 residues. CDR1 is SGHTS and CDR2 is YDEGEE in the germline V gene. The rearrangement joins TRBV5-8 to TRBJ2-7, with 9 positions matching TRBD1. The TCR sequence derives from a woman aged 40 to 50 with acute COVID-19. Sequences were obtained from PBMCs or T cells enriched from blood (not recorded which). CDR3 bases: TGTGCCAGCAGCTCCCGTAAGGGGACAGGGAGCTCCTACGAGCAGTACTTC. It is translated as CASSSRKGTGSSYEQYF.